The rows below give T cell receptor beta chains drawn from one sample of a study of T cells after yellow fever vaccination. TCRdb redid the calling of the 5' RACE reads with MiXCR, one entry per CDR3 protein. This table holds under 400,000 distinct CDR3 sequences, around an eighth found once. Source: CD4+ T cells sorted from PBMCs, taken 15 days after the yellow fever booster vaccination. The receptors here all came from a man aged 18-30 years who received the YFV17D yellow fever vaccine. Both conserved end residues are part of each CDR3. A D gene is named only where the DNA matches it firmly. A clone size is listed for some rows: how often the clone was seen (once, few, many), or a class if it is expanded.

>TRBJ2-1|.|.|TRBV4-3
TGCGCCAGCAGCCGAGGCCGGGACGGCTCCTACAATGAGCAGTTCTTC
CASSRGRDGSYNEQFF
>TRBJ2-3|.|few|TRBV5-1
TGCGCCAGCAGCTTGGCCACGGGACACCCTAGCACAGATACGCAGTATTTT
CASSLATGHPSTDTQYF
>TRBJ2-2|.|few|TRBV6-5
TGTGCCAGCAGTTACTCGTATGAGACCTCTAGGATCGGGGAGCTGTTTTTT
CASSYSYETSRIGELFF
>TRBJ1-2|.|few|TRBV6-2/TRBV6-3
TGTGCCAGCGTATTGGGGGCACGCGCAGGCTATGGCTACACCTTC
CASVLGARAGYGYTF
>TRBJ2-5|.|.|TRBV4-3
TGCGCCAGCAGCCAAGAGATCCAGGGGCTCGGGACCCAGTACTTC
CASSQEIQGLGTQYF
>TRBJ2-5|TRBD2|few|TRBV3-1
TGTGCCAGCAGCTCCCGTTGGGGCGGGGGGGAGACCCAGTACTTC
CASSSRWGGGETQYF
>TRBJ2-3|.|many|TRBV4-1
TGCGCCAGCAGCCCGACGGGGGTGGATACGCAGTATTTT
CASSPTGVDTQYF
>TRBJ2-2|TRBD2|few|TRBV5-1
TGCGCCAGCGGGGAGACTAGCGGTATGGCCGGGGAGCTGTTTTTT
CASGETSGMAGELFF
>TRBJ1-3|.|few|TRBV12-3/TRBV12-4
TGTGCCAGCAGTTTACTCCTTTGGGGGTCCTCTGGAAACACCATATATTTT
CASSLLLWGSSGNTIYF
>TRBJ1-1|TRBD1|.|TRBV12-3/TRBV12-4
TGTGCCAGCAGCTACCCAGGGGGCCCTGCAGCCACTGAAGCTTTCTTT
CASSYPGGPAATEAFF
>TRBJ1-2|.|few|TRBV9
TGTGCCAGCAGCGTGGGGGGGGCAGCTAACTATGGCTACACCTTC
CASSVGGAANYGYTF
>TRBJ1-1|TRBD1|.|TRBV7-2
TGTGCCAGCAGCTTAGCCGGGACAGCGGTCGGAGCTTTCTTT
CASSLAGTAVGAFF
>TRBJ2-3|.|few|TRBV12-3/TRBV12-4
TGTGCCAGCAGTTTTCGGCTAGCGAACACAGATACGCAGTATTTT
CASSFRLANTDTQYF
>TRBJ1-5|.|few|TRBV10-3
TGTGCCACCGTGGCGGGAATGTATCAGCCCCAGCATTTT
CATVAGMYQPQHF
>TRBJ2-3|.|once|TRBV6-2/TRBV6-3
TGTGCCAGCAGTTCGAACTTAGATACGCAGTATTTT
CASSSNLDTQYF
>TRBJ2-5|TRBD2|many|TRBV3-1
TGTGCCAGCAGCCAACCAGGACTAGCGAGAGAGACCCAGTACTTC
CASSQPGLARETQYF
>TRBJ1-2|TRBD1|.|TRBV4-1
TGCGCCAGCAGCCAAGAGGACAGGGGAGCCTATGGCTACACCTTC
CASSQEDRGAYGYTF
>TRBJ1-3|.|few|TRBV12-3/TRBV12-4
TGTGCCAGCAGTTTAAACACCATATATTTT
CASSLNTIYF
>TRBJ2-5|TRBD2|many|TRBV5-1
TGCGCCAGCAGCCTTGGGACTAGCGGGGAAGAGACCCAGTACTTC
CASSLGTSGEETQYF
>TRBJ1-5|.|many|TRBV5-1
TGCGCCAGCAGCTTAACCGGGACGGGCACGGGTCAGCCCCAGCATTTT
CASSLTGTGTGQPQHF
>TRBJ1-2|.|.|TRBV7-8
TGTGCCAGCAGCTTGCTTCCTGATTCCGACTATGGCTACACCTTC
CASSLLPDSDYGYTF
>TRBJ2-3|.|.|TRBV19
TGTGCCACCGGGACCTACACAGATACGCAGTATTTT
CATGTYTDTQYF
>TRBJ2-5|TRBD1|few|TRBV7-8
TGTGCCAGCAGCTCAACCTACAGGGGTGGAGAGACCCAGTACTTC
CASSSTYRGGETQYF
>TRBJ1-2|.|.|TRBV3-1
TGTGCCAGCAGCCCCCGGGGATTCTATGGCTACACCTTC
CASSPRGFYGYTF
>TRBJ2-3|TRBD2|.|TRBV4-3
TGCGCCAGCAGCCAAGGGACTAGCGGGGTGGCACGGTATTTT
CASSQGTSGVARYF
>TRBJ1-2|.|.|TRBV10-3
TGTGCCATCAGTGGCGACCTCACTTGGGGCTATGGCTACACCTTC
CAISGDLTWGYGYTF
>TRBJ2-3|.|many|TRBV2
TGTGCCAGCAGTGTTGCGGATACGCAGTATTTT
CASSVADTQYF
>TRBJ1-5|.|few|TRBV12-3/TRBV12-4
TGTGCCAGCAGTACCGGGACGGGCGGGCCCCAGCATTTT
CASSTGTGGPQHF
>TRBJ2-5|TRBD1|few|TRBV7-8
TGTGCCAGCAGCTTGATGGGACAGGGGGGACAAGAGACCCAGTACTTC
CASSLMGQGGQETQYF
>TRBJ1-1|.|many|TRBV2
TGTGCCAGCAGTGGCGTAAGGGACACTGAAGCTTTCTTT
CASSGVRDTEAFF
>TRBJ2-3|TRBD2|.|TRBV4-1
TGCGCCAGCAGCCAAGCGGGACTAGCGGGGGGCAGGGCAGATACGCAGTATTTT
CASSQAGLAGGRADTQYF
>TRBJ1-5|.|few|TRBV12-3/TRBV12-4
TGTGCCAGCAGTTTAGTTGTTAGCAATCAGCCCCAGCATTTT
CASSLVVSNQPQHF
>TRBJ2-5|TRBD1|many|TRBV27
TGTGCCAGCAGTTCGGGACAGGGGTCCGCGGAGACCCAGTACTTC
CASSSGQGSAETQYF
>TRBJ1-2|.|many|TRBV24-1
TGTGCCACCAGTGATTTGGCAGCTAACTATGGCTACACCTTC
CATSDLAANYGYTF
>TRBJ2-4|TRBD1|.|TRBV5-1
TGCGCCAGCAGCTTGTTTGGGACAGGGACTAATGTAAACATTCAGTACTTC
CASSLFGTGTNVNIQYF
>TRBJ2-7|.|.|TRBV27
TGTGCCAGCAGTTTACTGGCCAGGGACTACGAGCAGTACTTC
CASSLLARDYEQYF
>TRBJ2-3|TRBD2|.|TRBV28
TGTGCCAGCAGTTTAGCTGCTAGCGGGGCCACAGATACGCAGTATTTT
CASSLAASGATDTQYF
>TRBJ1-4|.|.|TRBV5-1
TGCGCCAGCAGCTTGGAACCCTTCGGAACTAATGAAAAACTGTTTTTT
CASSLEPFGTNEKLFF
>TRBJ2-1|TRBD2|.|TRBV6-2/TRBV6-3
TGTGCCAGCAGTCCTTTCCCGGCGGGGGGGCCGAATGAGCAGTTCTTC
CASSPFPAGGPNEQFF
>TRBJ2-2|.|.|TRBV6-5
TGTGCCAGCGGGGTTGGGGCTAACACCGGGGAGCTGTTTTTT
CASGVGANTGELFF
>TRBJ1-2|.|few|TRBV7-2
TGTGCCAGCAGCTTAATGACTAGTCCAGGCGGCTACACCTTC
CASSLMTSPGGYTF
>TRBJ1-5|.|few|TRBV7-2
TGTGCCAGCAGCTTAGCAGTCGGGGGCAATCAGCCCCAGCATTTT
CASSLAVGGNQPQHF
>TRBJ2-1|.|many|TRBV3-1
TGTGCCAGCAGCCAAAACTTGGGGGACCGTTGGTTCTTC
CASSQNLGDRWFF
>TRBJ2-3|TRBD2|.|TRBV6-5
TGTGCCAGCAGGTTTGGACTAGCGTATGACACAGATACGCAGTATTTT
CASRFGLAYDTDTQYF
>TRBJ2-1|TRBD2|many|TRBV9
TGTGCCAGCAGCCTTAGCGGGGGGTACAATGAGCAGTTCTTC
CASSLSGGYNEQFF
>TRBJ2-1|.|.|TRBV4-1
TGCGCCAGCAGCCAGGCGGGTCGGCATGAGCAGTTCTTC
CASSQAGRHEQFF
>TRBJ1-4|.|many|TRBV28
TGCGCCAGCAGCCCCGGACAAGCAACTAATGAAAAACTGTTTTTT
CASSPGQATNEKLFF
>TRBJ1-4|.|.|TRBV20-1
TGCAGTGCTAGAGGGTGGAAGGGCGGTGAAAAACTGTTTTTT
CSARGWKGGEKLFF
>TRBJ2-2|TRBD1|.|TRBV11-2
TGTGCCAGCAGCCCCTCCGGGACAGGGAAAAACACCGGGGAGCTGTTTTTT
CASSPSGTGKNTGELFF